The clone carrying this T cell receptor (beta chain) was observed once. The study ran its PCR with 60 Vbeta and 13 Jbeta primers. Clones were sequenced by immunoSEQ multiplex PCR, and TCRdb holds only the in-frame ones, with some missing. The profile shows 85,000 to 120,000 clones, roughly 80% of them singletons. The data belong to a study of cytomegalovirus exposure and HLA in healthy donors. The V end lost 3 bases, the J end lost 4 bases, and 17 bases lay between the germline ends. Germline assignment: CDR1 SGHRS and CDR2 YFSETQ. The length of the CDR3 is 15 residues. Sequences were obtained from PBMCs. The sequence was collected from a man in his forties in good health and CMV-seronegative. V and J are TRBV5-1 and TRBJ2-7; possible D gene TRBD1, 6 bases. The CDR3 reads CASSSVQGVRYEQYF. The CDR3 DNA sequence: TGCGCCAGCAGCTCGGTACAGGGTGTTCGGTACGAGCAGTACTTC.